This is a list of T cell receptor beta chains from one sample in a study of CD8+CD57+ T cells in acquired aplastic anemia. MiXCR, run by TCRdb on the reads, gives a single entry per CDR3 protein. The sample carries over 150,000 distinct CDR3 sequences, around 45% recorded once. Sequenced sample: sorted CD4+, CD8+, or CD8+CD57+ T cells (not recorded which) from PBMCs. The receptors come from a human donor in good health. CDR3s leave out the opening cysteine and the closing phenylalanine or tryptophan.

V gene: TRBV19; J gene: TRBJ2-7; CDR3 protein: ASKGTLSYEQY
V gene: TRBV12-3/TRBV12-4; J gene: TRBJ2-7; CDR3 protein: ASTRSTGSYEQY
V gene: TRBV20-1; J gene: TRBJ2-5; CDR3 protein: SAGKGGETQY
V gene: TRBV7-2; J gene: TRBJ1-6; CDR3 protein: ASSLDLWPLH
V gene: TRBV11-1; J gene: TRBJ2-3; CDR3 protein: ASSLGRVSGTTDTQY
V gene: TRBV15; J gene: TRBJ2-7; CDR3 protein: ATSRYILIHEQY
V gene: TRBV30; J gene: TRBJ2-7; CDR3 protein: AWSVEYEQY
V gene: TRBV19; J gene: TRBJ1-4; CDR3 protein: ASSIGLYLNEKLF
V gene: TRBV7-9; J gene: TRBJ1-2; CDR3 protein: ASSLDRGGGYDYT
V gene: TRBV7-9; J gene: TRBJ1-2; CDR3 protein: ASSSQSLLGYGYT
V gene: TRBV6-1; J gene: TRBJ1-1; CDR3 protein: ASSTRSGRITEAF
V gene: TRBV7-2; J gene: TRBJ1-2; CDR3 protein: ASSPSPSYGYT
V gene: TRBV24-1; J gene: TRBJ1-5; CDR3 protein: ATREDRASNQPQH
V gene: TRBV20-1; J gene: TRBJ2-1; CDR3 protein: SAFRLAGGPGDEQF
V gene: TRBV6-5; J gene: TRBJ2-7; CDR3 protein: ASSYFGQASGEQY
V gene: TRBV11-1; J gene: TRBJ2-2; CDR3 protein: ASSSTLDTGELF
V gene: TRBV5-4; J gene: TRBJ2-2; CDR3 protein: ASSLTRGRFTRNTGELF
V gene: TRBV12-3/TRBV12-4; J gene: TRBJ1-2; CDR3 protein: ASSLGQVGLSGYT
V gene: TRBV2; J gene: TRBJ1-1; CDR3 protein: ASRSQGVSNTEAF
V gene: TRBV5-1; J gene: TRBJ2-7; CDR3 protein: ASSGETSGTREQY
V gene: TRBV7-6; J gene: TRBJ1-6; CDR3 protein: ASSPTGQSTLH
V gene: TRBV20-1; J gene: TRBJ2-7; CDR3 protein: SASTGAEQY
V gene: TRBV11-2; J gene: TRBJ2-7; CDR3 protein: ASSSIRNFYEQY
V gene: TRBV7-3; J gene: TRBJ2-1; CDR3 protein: ASSRTAGASNEQF
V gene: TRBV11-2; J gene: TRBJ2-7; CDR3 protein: ASSLGGGVKQY
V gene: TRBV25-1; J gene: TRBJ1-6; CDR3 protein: ASSYGSWNSPLH
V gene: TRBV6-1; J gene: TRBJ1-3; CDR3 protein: ASSTGQGGSGNTIY
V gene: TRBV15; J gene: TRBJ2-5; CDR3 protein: ATALGLQETQY
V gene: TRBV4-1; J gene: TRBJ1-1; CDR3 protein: ASSQELVIIQGIGYTEAF
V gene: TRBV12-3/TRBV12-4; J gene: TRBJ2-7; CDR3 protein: ASSSGRDGYEQY
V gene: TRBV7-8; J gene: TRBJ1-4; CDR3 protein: ASSLGLEKLF
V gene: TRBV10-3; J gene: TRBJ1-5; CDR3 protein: ATSLGARSNQPQH
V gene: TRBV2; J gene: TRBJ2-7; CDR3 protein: ASRATSGSADEQY
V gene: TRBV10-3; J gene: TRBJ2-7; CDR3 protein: AISQGTYEQY
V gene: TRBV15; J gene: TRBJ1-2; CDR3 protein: ATKGYRGRGYT